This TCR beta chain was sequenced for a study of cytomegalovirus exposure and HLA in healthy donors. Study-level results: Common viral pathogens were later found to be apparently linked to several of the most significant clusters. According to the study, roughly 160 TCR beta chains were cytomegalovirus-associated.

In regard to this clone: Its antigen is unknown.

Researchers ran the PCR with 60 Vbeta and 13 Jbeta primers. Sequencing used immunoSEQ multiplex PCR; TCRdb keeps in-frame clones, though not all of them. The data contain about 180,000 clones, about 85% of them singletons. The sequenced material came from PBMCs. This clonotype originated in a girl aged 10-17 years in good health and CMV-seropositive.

The CDR3 nucleotides read TGCGCCAGCAGCCCAGGGGGGTCTCAAGACAATGAGCAGTTCTTC. Translating gives CASSPGGSQDNEQFF. The V gene is TRBV5-1, the J gene TRBJ2-1, with TRBD1 as a possible D gene (7 bases). CDR1 is SGHRS and CDR2 is YFSETQ in the germline V gene. There are 15 residues in the CDR3. The V end lost 4 bases, the J end lost 5 bases, and 16 bases lay between the germline ends.